A selection of T cell receptor beta chains follows, all from one sample in a study of blood T cell repertoires in COVID-19. TCRdb's copy holds only in-frame clones and misses some; the assay was immunoSEQ multiplex PCR. The data contain hundreds of thousands of clones, approximately 90% of them singletons. Specimen: PBMCs or T cells enriched from blood (not recorded which). The receptors shown here come from a man aged 25-45 years who had recovered from COVID-19. Each CDR3 is given with its conserved first and last residue. A D gene is named only where the DNA matches it firmly. Some rows mark clone size as missing; the rest say once, few, many or name a class of expanded clone.

J: TRBJ2-4
size: -
V: TRBV24-1
D: TRBD1
DNA: TGTGCCACCGAGGTATGTAAATTGGACAGGTCAAACATTCAGTACTTC
CDR3: CATEVCKLDRSNIQYF

J: TRBJ2-1
size: once
V: TRBV12-5
D: -
DNA: TGTGCTAGTGGGTTGTCTCCGTACAATGAGCAGTTCTTC
CDR3: CASGLSPYNEQFF

J: TRBJ1-3
size: -
V: TRBV4-1
D: TRBD1
DNA: TGCGCCAGCAGTCAATATACAGGGGGCTCTGGAAACACCATATATTTT
CDR3: CASSQYTGGSGNTIYF

J: TRBJ1-6
size: -
V: TRBV28
D: -
DNA: TGTGCCAGCAGTGAAACTGCCCCCTATAATTCACCCCTCCACTTT
CDR3: CASSETAPYNSPLHF

J: TRBJ2-1
size: -
V: TRBV5-8
D: TRBD2
DNA: TGTGCCAGCAGCTTGGGTTCCGGGAGGGCGGTAAATGAGCAGTTCTTC
CDR3: CASSLGSGRAVNEQFF

J: TRBJ2-4
size: -
V: TRBV28
D: TRBD1
DNA: TGTGCCATAGGACAGGGGGCCAAAAACATTCAGTACTTC
CDR3: CAIGQGAKNIQYF

J: TRBJ2-2
size: -
V: TRBV7-8
D: -
DNA: TGTGCCTGCGGGGCTAACACCGGGGAGCTGTTTTTT
CDR3: CACGANTGELFF

J: TRBJ2-5
size: -
V: TRBV7-3
D: TRBD2
DNA: TGTGCCAGCAGCCCAACGGGGCTAGCGGGCCAAGAGACCCAGTACTTC
CDR3: CASSPTGLAGQETQYF

J: TRBJ2-7
size: -
V: TRBV4-2
D: TRBD1
DNA: TGTGCCAGCAGCCAGACCGGGACAGACTCCTACGAGCAGTACTTC
CDR3: CASSQTGTDSYEQYF

J: TRBJ1-2
size: -
V: TRBV7-9
D: -
DNA: TGTGCCAGCAGCGGAAGACAGAGGTATGGCTACACCTTC
CDR3: CASSGRQRYGYTF

J: TRBJ2-2
size: -
V: TRBV30
D: -
DNA: TGTGCCTGGAATTTGGTTCAGCAGGCCGGGGAGCTGTTTTTT
CDR3: CAWNLVQQAGELFF

J: TRBJ1-5
size: -
V: TRBV5-1
D: TRBD1
DNA: TGCGCCAGCAGCTTTAGTGGTCCTGGACAGGACTTTTATAGCAATCAGCCCCAGCATTTT
CDR3: CASSFSGPGQDFYSNQPQHF

J: TRBJ2-1
size: -
V: TRBV2
D: -
DNA: TGTGCCAGCAGTGAGGCAGAGCAGTTCTTC
CDR3: CASSEAEQFF

J: TRBJ2-1
size: -
V: TRBV6-5
D: TRBD1
DNA: TGTGCCAGCCGTTTTGAGACAGGGGACAATGAGCAGTTCTTC
CDR3: CASRFETGDNEQFF

J: TRBJ2-1
size: -
V: TRBV3-1/TRBV3-2
D: TRBD2
DNA: TGTGCCAGCAGCCAAGGACTAGCGTCGCACAATGAGCAGTTCTTC
CDR3: CASSQGLASHNEQFF

J: TRBJ1-6
size: -
V: TRBV29-1
D: -
DNA: TGCAGCGCCCAACTAGATTCAGGTTCACCCCTCCACTTT
CDR3: CSAQLDSGSPLHF

J: TRBJ2-3
size: -
V: TRBV7-9
D: TRBD1
DNA: TGTGCCAGCAGCTCCCGGGACAGGGGGCCCACAGATACGCAGTATTTT
CDR3: CASSSRDRGPTDTQYF

J: TRBJ2-7
size: -
V: TRBV5-4
D: -
DNA: TGTGCCAGCAAAGCAGGGGCTAGCGGAACCTACGAGCAGTACTTC
CDR3: CASKAGASGTYEQYF

J: TRBJ2-3
size: -
V: TRBV5-1
D: TRBD1
DNA: TGCGCCAGTAGACAGGGTCCAGATACGCAGTATTTT
CDR3: CASRQGPDTQYF

J: TRBJ2-2
size: -
V: TRBV7-9
D: -
DNA: TGTGCCAGCAGCTTATACCAAACAGACACCGGGGAGCTGTTTTTT
CDR3: CASSLYQTDTGELFF

J: TRBJ1-5
size: once
V: TRBV2
D: -
DNA: TGTGCCAGCAGCTCCAGGGACTACAGCAATCAGCCCCAGCATTTT
CDR3: CASSSRDYSNQPQHF

J: TRBJ2-1
size: once
V: TRBV30
D: -
DNA: TGTGCCTGGATCGCGGGATCCAGCTCCTACAATGAGCAGTTCTTC
CDR3: CAWIAGSSSYNEQFF

J: TRBJ2-1
size: -
V: TRBV3-1/TRBV3-2
D: -
DNA: TGTGCCAGCAGCCAAGCGGGAGCCTACAATGAGCAGTTCTTC
CDR3: CASSQAGAYNEQFF